This TCR beta chain comes out of a study of Ad26.COV2.S vaccination and SARS-CoV-2 variants. The CDR3 consists of 15 residues. Trimming left V 5 bases short and J 0 bases short, with 8 bases between. The V gene's germline CDR1 is MDHEN and CDR2 SYDVKM. The assay was immunoSEQ multiplex PCR, and TCRdb's table has in-frame clones only and misses some. The sample comprises about 440,000 clones, 87% of which are singletons, and roughly 13% rests with the top ten. Treatment specified: some 20 received Ad26.COV2.S at low or high dose, single or two shots; roughly five received placebo; per-sample allocation not given. Collection of samples fell on day 63 after the first vaccine or placebo injection.

V is TRBV28 and J is TRBJ2-6, with D possibly being TRBD2 (5 bases). The sample in question was peripheral blood, obtained in a trial of Ad26.COV2.S vaccine versus placebo. The sequence was collected from a person between 18 and 65 years old who received the Ad26.COV2.S COVID-19 vaccine or a placebo. The CDR3 is CASSSGFSGANVLTF. CDR3 sequence (DNA): TGTGCCAGCAGTAGCGGATTCTCTGGGGCCAACGTCCTGACTTTC.